Below are 21 T cell receptor beta chains sequenced from a single sample in a study of control samples from healthy donors and cancer patients. The table came from immunoSEQ multiplex PCR; TCRdb's copy has only in-frame clones and leaves some out. The sample has around 41,000 clones, about 83% seen once. Specimen: PBMCs. These receptor sequences come from a woman aged 60 to 75 with lung cancer.

The chain has TRBV4-3 and TRBJ2-1; 7 bases fit TRBD1. The CDR3 extends over 15 amino acids. CDR1 LGHNA and CDR2 YSLEER come from the germline V gene. The ends lost 1 base at V and 5 bases at J; junction bases unmatched: 5. CDR3 loop: CASSQGQGKNNEQFF. CDR3 sequence (DNA): TGCGCCAGCAGCCAAGGACAGGGCAAAAACAATGAGCAGTTCTTC.

The chain combines TRBV12-3 or TRBV12-4 with TRBJ2-3; perhaps TRBD2 as D (6 bases). The CDR3 runs 12 residues. Trimming stripped 5 bases from V and 12 bases from J, with 15 bases between. CDR3 bases: TGTGCCAGCAGTACCCCCGGGACTCGTCAGTATTTT. Its protein is CASSTPGTRQYF.

This clone was counted once. The chain links TRBV12-3 or TRBV12-4 to TRBJ1-5, with D possibly matching TRBD1 (5 bases). There are 12 residues in the CDR3. Trimming cost V 1 base and J 11 bases, with 9 bases left between them. CDR3 DNA: TGTGCCAGCAGTTTAGAGCTGGGGGCCCAGCATTTT. Its translation is CASSLELGAQHF.

This chain joins TRBV7-3 and TRBJ1-1, with D perhaps TRBD1 (6 bases). Per the germline V gene, CDR1 is SGHTA and CDR2 is FQGTGA. This CDR3 has 14 residues. The V gene lost 4 bases and the J gene lost 6 bases, with 15 bases spanning the gap. The CDR3 DNA is TGTGCCAGCAGCTCAACACCCAGGGGACCTGAAGCTTTCTTT. It is translated as CASSSTPRGPEAFF.

The DNA of the CDR3 is TGTGCCAGCAGCCGGACAACTGGGGCCAACGTCCTGACTTTC. It is translated as CASSRTTGANVLTF. This sequence joins TRBV7-3 and TRBJ2-6; tentative D call: TRBD1 (5 bases). The length of the CDR3 is 14 residues. Trimming removed 5 bases from V and 2 bases from J, with 7 bases in between. Germline V gene sequence: CDR1 SGHTA, CDR2 FQGTGA.

This clone has only a few counts. The chain uses TRBV19 and TRBJ1-2; 7 bases line up with TRBD1. Germline V gene sequence: CDR1 LNHDA, CDR2 SQIVND (reference sequence). This CDR3 has 14 residues. Trimming took 5 bases from V and 5 from J; bases not matched to a gene: 8. CDR3 sequence reads: CASSVHGTEYGYTF. In DNA form, the CDR3 reads TGTGCCAGTAGTGTACACGGGACAGAGTATGGCTACACCTTC.

The chain combines TRBV6-5 with TRBJ1-2, with TRBD1 identical over 8 bases. Looked up from germline, CDR1 is MNHEY and CDR2 is SVGAGI. CDR3 length: 15 residues. V lost 5 bases and J lost 4; bases outside the gene matches: 9. The CDR3 reads CASSKVRGRGYGYTF. CDR3 nucleotides: TGTGCCAGCAGTAAGGTCAGGGGGCGCGGCTATGGCTACACCTTC.

The CDR3 DNA sequence: TGCGCCAGCAGTTATACGACAGGCCAAATTGAAAAACTGTTTTTT. This translates into CASSYTTGQIEKLFF. The V gene is TRBV5-1, the J gene TRBJ1-4, with D maybe TRBD1 (6 bases). The germline V gene encodes CDR1 SGHRS and CDR2 YFSETQ. V gave up 5 bases and J gave up 7 bases, with 18 bases separating them. This CDR3 comprises 15 residues. The complete variable domain, with remaining parts taken from reference TRBV5-1 and TRBJ1-4, reads KAGVTQTPRYLIKTRGQQVTLSCSPISGHRSVSWYQQTPGQGLQFLFEYFSETQRNKGNFPGRFSGRQFSNSRSEMNVSTLELGDSALYLCASSYTTGQIEKLFFGSGTQLSVL.

CDR3 sequence: CASSGSSGFTDTQYF. The CDR3 bases are TGTGCCAGTAGTGGCTCTAGCGGATTTACAGATACGCAGTATTTT. The chain carries TRBV19 and TRBJ2-3, with 7 bases aligning to TRBD2. The V gene end was trimmed by 5 bases and the J gene end by 3 bases; junction bases not matched to a gene: 8. Germline CDR1 reads LNHDA; CDR2 reads SQIVND (reference sequence). The length of the CDR3 is 15 residues.

The chain uses TRBV5-4 and TRBJ2-7, with 8 bases identical to TRBD1. V lost 4 bases, J lost 7 bases, and 16 bases stayed unmatched. CDR1 and CDR2 from the germline V gene are SGHNT and YYREEE (reference sequence). The CDR3 consists of 16 residues. This CDR3 is CASSLPPGQVGREQYF. The CDR3 bases are TGTGCCAGCAGCCTGCCACCGGGACAGGTTGGACGGGAGCAGTACTTC.

CDR3 amino acids: CASSPGGPGELFF. CDR3 coding DNA: TGTGCCAGCAGCCCTGGGGGACCCGGGGAGCTGTTTTTT. This chain uses TRBV3-1 (or the pseudogene TRBV3-2) with TRBJ2-2, with D perhaps matching TRBD1 or TRBD2 (5 bases each). CDR3 size: 13 residues. Germline V gene lookup returns CDR1 LGHDT and CDR2 YNNKEL (reference sequence). The germline V and J ends were trimmed by 4 bases and 6 bases, with 9 bases remaining between them.

The chain employs TRBV2 and TRBJ1-3; no definite D call. The CDR3 is made up of 14 amino acids. The germline V gene encodes CDR1 SNHLY and CDR2 FYNNEI. V lost 6 bases and J 0 bases, leaving 9 bases between the germline ends. CDR3 sequence: CASSEQSSGNTIYF. The DNA for the CDR3 is TGTGCCAGCAGCGAACAGAGCTCTGGAAACACCATATATTTT.

The rearrangement joins TRBV4-1 to TRBJ2-7; D may be TRBD2 (5 bases). Germline V gene data show CDR1 as MGHRA and CDR2 as YSYEKL. Trimming cost V 2 bases and J 1 base, with 6 bases left between them. The CDR3 contains 13 residues. The CDR3 loop is CASSQPGSYEQYF. The CDR3 DNA follows: TGCGCCAGCAGCCAACCGGGATCCTACGAGCAGTACTTC.

V and J are TRBV19 and TRBJ1-1; unclear D gene. V was cut by 3 bases and J by 0 bases, with 5 bases left in between. Germline V gives CDR1 LNHDA, CDR2 SQIVND (reference sequence). CDR3 length: 13 residues. The CDR3 reads CASSMLLNTEAFF. In DNA form, the CDR3 reads TGTGCCAGTAGTATGCTATTGAACACTGAAGCTTTCTTT.

V gene TRBV6-5 combines with J gene TRBJ1-5; 9 nucleotides line up with TRBD1. V gave up 8 bases and J gave up 5 bases; unmatched junction bases: 7. This CDR3 spans 14 amino acids. Per germline, CDR1 MNHEY and CDR2 SVGAGI. The CDR3 sequence is CASRSGQGDQPQHF. In DNA form, the CDR3 reads TGTGCCAGCCGGTCGGGACAGGGAGATCAGCCCCAGCATTTT.

This clone was seen only once. The CDR3 sequence is CASGQGGGAYEQFF. As DNA, the CDR3 is TGTGCCAGCGGCCAGGGCGGGGGGGCTTACGAGCAGTTCTTC. The chain links TRBV2 to TRBJ2-1, with TRBD2 matching 9 bases. V shed 8 bases and J 10 bases; nucleotides not matched to a gene: 12. This CDR3 is built from 14 residues. From germline, CDR1 is SNHLY and CDR2 FYNNEI. Supplemented by reference TRBV2 and TRBJ2-1, the full variable domain reads EPEVTQTPSHQVTQMGQEVILRCVPISNHLYFYWYRQILGQKVEFLVSFYNNEISEKSEIFDDQFSVERPDGSNFTLKIRSTKLEDSAMYFCASGQGGGAYEQFFGPGTRLTVL.

The chain joins TRBV5-5 to TRBJ2-7, with D tentatively TRBD2 (6 bases). Trimming shortened V by 0 bases and J by 0 bases, and 13 bases separated the two germline ends. CDR1 is SGHKS and CDR2 is YYEKEE in the germline V gene (reference sequence). The CDR3 is 16 residues long. CDR3 sequence reads: CASSLARGVSSYEQYF. CDR3 coding DNA: TGTGCCAGCAGCTTGGCGCGCGGGGTGAGCTCCTACGAGCAGTACTTC. The entire variable domain, with the rest obtained from reference TRBV5-5 and TRBJ2-7, is as follows: DAGVTQSPTHLIKTRGQQVTLRCSPISGHKSVSWYQQVLGQGPQFIFQYYEKEERGRGNFPDRFSARQFPNYSSELNVNALLLGDSALYLCASSLARGVSSYEQYFGPGTRLTVT.

In its sample, this clone was seen once. The CDR3 sequence is CASRGVRHPNEKLFF. The CDR3 DNA sequence: TGTGCCAGTAGAGGGGTCCGCCATCCTAATGAAAAACTGTTTTTT. The chain carries TRBV19 and TRBJ1-4; weak D call: TRBD1 (5 bases). Trimming pared 6 bases from V and 3 bases from J, leaving 14 bases between. Germline values: CDR1 LNHDA, CDR2 SQIVND (reference sequence). The CDR3 has 15 amino acids. The variable domain in full, with the rest retrieved from reference TRBV19 and TRBJ1-4, is DGGITQSPKYLFRKEGQNVTLSCEQNLNHDAMYWYRQDPGQGLRLIYYSQIVNDFQKGDIAEGYSVSREKKESFPLTVTSAQKNPTAFYLCASRGVRHPNEKLFFGSGTQLSVL.

The chain combines TRBV7-9 with TRBJ2-1; 7 positions match TRBD2. The CDR3 is made up of 15 amino acids. V gave up 5 bases and J gave up 0 bases; unmatched junction bases: 4. CDR1 is SEHNR, CDR2 FQNEAQ, per germline (reference sequence). CDR3 residues: CASSRTRSSYNEQFF. The CDR3 nucleotides are TGTGCCAGCAGCCGGACTAGAAGCTCCTACAATGAGCAGTTCTTC.

V and J are TRBV29-1 and TRBJ2-3; tentatively, D is TRBD2 (6 bases). From germline, CDR1 is SQVTM and CDR2 ANQGSEA. V was cut by 7 bases and J by 2 bases, with 16 bases left in between. This CDR3 region has 14 residues. The CDR3 region is CSAQRADYTDTQYF. CDR3 nucleotides: TGCAGCGCCCAGCGGGCAGATTACACAGATACGCAGTATTTT.

V and J are TRBV6-6 and TRBJ1-5; 10 nucleotides line up with TRBD1. Germline V lookup: CDR1 MNHNY, CDR2 SVGAGI (reference sequence). Trimming cost V 4 bases and J 2 bases; bases outside gene matches: 5. The CDR3 loop spans 16 amino acids. CDR3 nucleotide sequence: TGTGCCAGCAGTTCCGGGACAGGGGCCGGCAATCAGCCCCAGCATTTT. It specifies CASSSGTGAGNQPQHF.